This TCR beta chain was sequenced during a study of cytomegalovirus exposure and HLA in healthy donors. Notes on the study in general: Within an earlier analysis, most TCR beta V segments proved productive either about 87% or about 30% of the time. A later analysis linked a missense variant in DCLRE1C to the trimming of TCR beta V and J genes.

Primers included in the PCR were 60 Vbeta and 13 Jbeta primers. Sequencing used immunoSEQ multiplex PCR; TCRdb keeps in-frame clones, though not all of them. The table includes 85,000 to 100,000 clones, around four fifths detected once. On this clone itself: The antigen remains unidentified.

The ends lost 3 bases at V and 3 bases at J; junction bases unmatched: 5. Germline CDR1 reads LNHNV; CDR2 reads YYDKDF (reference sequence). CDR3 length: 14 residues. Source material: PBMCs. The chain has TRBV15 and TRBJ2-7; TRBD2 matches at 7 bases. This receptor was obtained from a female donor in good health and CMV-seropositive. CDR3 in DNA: TGTGCCACCAGCAGGGGACTACAGAACTACGAGCAGTACTTC. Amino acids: CATSRGLQNYEQYF.